This T cell receptor (beta chain) derives from a study of graft-versus-host responses after intestinal transplantation. Study at large: Every recipient had anti-thymocyte globulin induction and 2 to 3 years of tacrolimus plus steroids. Study-level results: Among circulating GvH clones, peak levels were associated with early post-transplant declines in HvG clones.

Trimming cost V 0 bases and J 7 bases; bases outside gene matches: 6. This CDR3 region has 15 residues. Germline V gives CDR1 ENHRY, CDR2 SYGVKD. Concerning this clone: Its target is not known.

The protocol was immunoSEQ multiplex PCR, while the TCRdb copy is restricted to in-frame clones and leaves out a portion. The repertoire has 70,000 to 100,000 clones, less than 90% of them found once; the top ten carry approximately 0.34%. This clonotype originated in a human donor who received an intestinal transplant. The source material was unstimulated CD4+ T cells sorted from spleen or lymph node cells, sampled before intestinal transplant. This rearrangement joins TRBV10-3 to TRBJ2-5, with TRBD2 matching over 9 bases. The CDR3 reads CAISESGTAGGTQYF. The CDR3 DNA sequence: TGTGCCATCAGTGAGTCGGGGACAGCGGGAGGGACCCAGTACTTC.